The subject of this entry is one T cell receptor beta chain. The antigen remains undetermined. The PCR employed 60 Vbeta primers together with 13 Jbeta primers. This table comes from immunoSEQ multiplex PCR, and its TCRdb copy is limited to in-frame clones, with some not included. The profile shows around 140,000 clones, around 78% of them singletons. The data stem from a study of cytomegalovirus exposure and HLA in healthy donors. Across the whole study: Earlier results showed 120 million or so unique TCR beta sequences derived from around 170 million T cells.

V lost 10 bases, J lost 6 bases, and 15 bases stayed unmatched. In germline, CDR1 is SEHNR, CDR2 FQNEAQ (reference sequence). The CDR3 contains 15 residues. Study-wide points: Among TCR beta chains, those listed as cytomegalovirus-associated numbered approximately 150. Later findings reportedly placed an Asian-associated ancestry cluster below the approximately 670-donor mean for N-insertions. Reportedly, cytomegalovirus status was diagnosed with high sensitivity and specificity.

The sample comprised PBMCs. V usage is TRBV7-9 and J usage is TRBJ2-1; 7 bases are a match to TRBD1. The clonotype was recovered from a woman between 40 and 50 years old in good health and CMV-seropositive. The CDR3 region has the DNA TGTGCCATGGCACTCGACAGGGATCCCCGCAATGAGCAGTTCTTC. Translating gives CAMALDRDPRNEQFF.